The clone carrying this T cell receptor (beta chain) was observed a single time. Some clones are missing from TCRdb's copy, which holds only in-frame ones; the method was immunoSEQ multiplex PCR. The sample lists 95,000 to 100,000 clones, roughly 83% occurring once. These data are taken from a study of OX40 agonist ivuxolimab in advanced cancers. Study overall: Ivuxolimab, an agonistic anti-OX40 (CD134) antibody, was given to patients.

The V segment lost 3 bases and the J segment 3 bases; nucleotides outside the gene matches: 2. Germline V gene data show CDR1 as SGHRS and CDR2 as YFSETQ. CDR3 length equals 14 residues. Excluded were patients having autoimmune disease history or systemic immunosuppression. The sequence derives from an adult with an advanced solid tumor such as melanoma, head and neck, liver or kidney cancer. The sample here was CD4+ or CD8+ T cells sorted from blood, taken in a trial of the OX40 agonist ivuxolimab. The V call is TRBV5-1, the J call TRBJ2-2; 7 nucleotides match TRBD1. As DNA, the CDR3 is TGCGCCAGCAGCTCTACAGGGGACACCGGGGAGCTGTTTTTT. Its protein product is CASSSTGDTGELFF.